The T cell receptor beta chain described here comes from a study of cytomegalovirus exposure and HLA in healthy donors. Study-level information: Among the approximately 380 donors who were genotyped, around 77% fell in the genetic ancestry cluster that is associated with self-reported Caucasian donors. Study outcomes and limitations: Indistinguishable V segments, including TRBV6-2 and TRBV6-3, were excluded. Roughly uniform depth of sequencing across donors was assumed in presence/absence analyses. Some TCR beta chains (roughly 160 of them) were listed as cytomegalovirus-associated.

Germline V CDR1 and CDR2: MGHRA, YSYEKL. J gave up 8 bases and V 4 bases, and 6 bases lay outside the gene matches. CDR3 length: 14 amino acids. 60 Vbeta and 13 Jbeta primers were used in PCR. Sequenced by immunoSEQ multiplex PCR; TCRdb stores in-frame clones only, minus some. The sample consists of about 160,000 clones, roughly 77% of them appearing once. Turning to this clone: Its antigen is not identified.

The receptor was isolated from a man aged 45-60 years in good health and CMV-seropositive. V and J are TRBV4-1 and TRBJ1-4, with 8 positions matching TRBD1. Input material: PBMCs. CDR3 sequence: CASSPDRAGEKLFF. In nucleotides, the CDR3 is TGCGCCAGCAGCCCGGACAGGGCCGGAGAAAAACTGTTTTTT.